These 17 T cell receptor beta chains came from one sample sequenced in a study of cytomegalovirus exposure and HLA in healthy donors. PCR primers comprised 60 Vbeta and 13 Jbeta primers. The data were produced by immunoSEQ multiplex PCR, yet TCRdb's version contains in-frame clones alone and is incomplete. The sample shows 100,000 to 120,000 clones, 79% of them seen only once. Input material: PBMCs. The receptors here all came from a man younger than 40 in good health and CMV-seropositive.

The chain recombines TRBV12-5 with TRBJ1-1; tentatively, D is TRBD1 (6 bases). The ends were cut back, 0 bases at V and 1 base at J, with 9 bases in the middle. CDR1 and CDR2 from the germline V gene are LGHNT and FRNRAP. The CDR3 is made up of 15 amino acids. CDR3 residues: CASGLVTGRNTEAFF. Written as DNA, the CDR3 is TGTGCTAGTGGTTTGGTAACAGGGAGGAACACTGAAGCTTTCTTT.

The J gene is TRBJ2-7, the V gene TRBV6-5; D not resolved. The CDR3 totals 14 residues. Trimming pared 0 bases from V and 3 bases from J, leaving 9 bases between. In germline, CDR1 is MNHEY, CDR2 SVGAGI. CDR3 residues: CASSYSAMGYEQYF. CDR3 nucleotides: TGTGCCAGCAGTTACTCAGCGATGGGCTACGAGCAGTACTTC.

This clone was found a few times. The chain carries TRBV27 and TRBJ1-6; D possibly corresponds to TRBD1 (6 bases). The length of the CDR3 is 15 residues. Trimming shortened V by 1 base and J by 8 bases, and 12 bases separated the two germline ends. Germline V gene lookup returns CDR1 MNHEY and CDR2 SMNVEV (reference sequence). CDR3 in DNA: TGTGCCAGCAGTTTATACCAGGGGAGGGATTCACCCCTCCACTTT. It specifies CASSLYQGRDSPLHF.

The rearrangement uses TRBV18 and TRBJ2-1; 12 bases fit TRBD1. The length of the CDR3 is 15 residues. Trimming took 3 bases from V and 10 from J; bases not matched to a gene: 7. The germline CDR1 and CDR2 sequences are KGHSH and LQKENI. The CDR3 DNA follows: TGTGCCAGCTCACCGGGACAGGGGGCCGGTCGGGAGCAGTTCTTC. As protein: CASSPGQGAGREQFF.

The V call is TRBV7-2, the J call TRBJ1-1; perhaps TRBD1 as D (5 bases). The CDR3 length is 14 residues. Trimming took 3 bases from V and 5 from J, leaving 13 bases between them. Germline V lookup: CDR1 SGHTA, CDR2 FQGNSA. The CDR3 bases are TGTGCCAGCAGCTTCAGGGATTTCGGGACTGAAGCTTTCTTT. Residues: CASSFRDFGTEAFF. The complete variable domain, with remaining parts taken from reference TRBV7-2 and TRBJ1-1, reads GAGVSQSPSNKVTEKGKDVELRCDPISGHTALYWYRQSLGQGLEFLIYFQGNSAPDKSGLPSDRFSAERTGGSVSTLTIQRTQQEDSAVYLCASSFRDFGTEAFFGQGTRLTVV.

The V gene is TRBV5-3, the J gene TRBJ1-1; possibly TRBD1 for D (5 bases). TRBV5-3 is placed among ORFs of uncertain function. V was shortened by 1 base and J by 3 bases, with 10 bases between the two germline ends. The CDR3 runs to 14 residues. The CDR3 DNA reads TGTGCCAGAAGCTTGCGGGGGGGAGACACTGAAGCTTTCTTT. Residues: CARSLRGGDTEAFF.

The CDR3 reads CASSRRQGRDTEAFF. DNA of the CDR3: TGCGCCAGCAGCCGGCGACAGGGGAGGGACACTGAAGCTTTCTTT. The chain uses TRBV5-1 and TRBJ1-1; 8 nucleotides match TRBD1. Per the germline V gene, CDR1 is SGHRS and CDR2 is YFSETQ. V was pared by 4 bases and J by 3 bases, with 8 bases of the junction left unmatched. CDR3 length: 15 amino acids.

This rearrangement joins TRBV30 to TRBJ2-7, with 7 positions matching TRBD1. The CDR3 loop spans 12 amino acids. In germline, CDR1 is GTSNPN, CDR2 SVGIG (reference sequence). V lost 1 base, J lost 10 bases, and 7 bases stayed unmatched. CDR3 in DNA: TGTGCCTGGAGTGGACAGGGCAGCGAACAGTACTTC. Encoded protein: CAWSGQGSEQYF. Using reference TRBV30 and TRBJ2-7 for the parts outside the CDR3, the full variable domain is SQTIHQWPATLVQPVGSPLSLECTVEGTSNPNLYWYRQAAGRGLQLLFYSVGIGQISSEVPQNLSASRPQDRQFILSSKKLLLSDSGFYLCAWSGQGSEQYFGPGTRLTVT.

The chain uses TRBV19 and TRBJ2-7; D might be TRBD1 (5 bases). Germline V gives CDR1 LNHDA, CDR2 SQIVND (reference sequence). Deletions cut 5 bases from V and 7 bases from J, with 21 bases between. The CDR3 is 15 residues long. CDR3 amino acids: CASSPLRDSRGEQYF. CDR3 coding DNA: TGTGCCAGTAGTCCCCTGAGAGACAGCCGTGGGGAGCAGTACTTC.

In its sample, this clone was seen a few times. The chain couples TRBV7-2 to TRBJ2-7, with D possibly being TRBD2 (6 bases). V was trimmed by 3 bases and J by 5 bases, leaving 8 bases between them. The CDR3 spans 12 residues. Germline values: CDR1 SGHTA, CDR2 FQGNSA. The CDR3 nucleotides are TGTGCCAGCAGCTTCGGGACTCACGAGCAGTACTTC. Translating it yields CASSFGTHEQYF.

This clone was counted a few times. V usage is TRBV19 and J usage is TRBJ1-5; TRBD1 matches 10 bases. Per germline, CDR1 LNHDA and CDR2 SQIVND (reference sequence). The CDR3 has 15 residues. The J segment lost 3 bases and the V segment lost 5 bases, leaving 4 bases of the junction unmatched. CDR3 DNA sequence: TGTGCCAGTAGTTCTGGGACAGGGGACAATCAGCCCCAGCATTTT. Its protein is CASSSGTGDNQPQHF.

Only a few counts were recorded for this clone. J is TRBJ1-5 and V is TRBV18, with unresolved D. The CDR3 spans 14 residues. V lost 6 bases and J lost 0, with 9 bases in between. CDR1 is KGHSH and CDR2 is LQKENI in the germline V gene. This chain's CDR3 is CASSPQVSNQPQHF. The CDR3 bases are TGTGCCAGCTCGCCCCAGGTTAGCAATCAGCCCCAGCATTTT.

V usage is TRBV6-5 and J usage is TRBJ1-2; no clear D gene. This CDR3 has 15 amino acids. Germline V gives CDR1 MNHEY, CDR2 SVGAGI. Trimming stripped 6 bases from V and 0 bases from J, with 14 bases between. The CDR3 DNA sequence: TGTGCCAGCAGGGTTCGTGAGGCGACTAACTATGGCTACACCTTC. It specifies CASRVREATNYGYTF.

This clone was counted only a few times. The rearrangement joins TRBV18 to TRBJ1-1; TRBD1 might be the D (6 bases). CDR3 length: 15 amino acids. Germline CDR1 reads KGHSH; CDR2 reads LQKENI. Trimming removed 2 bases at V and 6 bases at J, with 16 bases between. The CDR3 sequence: CASSPTPGESAEAFF. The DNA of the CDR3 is TGTGCCAGCTCACCAACCCCAGGGGAGAGCGCTGAAGCTTTCTTT.

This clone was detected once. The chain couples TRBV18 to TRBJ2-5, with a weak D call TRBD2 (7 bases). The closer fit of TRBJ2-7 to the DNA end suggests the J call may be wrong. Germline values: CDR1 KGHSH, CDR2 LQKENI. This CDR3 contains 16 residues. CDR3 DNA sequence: TGTGCCAGCTCACCTTCACAGGGAGGGATTTTGAACGAGCAGTACTTC. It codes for CASSPSQGGILNEQYF.

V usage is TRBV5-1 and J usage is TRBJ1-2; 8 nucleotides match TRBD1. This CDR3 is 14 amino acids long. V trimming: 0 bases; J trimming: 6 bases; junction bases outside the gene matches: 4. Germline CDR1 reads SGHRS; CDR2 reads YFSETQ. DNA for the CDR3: TGCGCCAGCAGCTTGGATTCAGGGGGCGATGGCTACACCTTC. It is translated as CASSLDSGGDGYTF.

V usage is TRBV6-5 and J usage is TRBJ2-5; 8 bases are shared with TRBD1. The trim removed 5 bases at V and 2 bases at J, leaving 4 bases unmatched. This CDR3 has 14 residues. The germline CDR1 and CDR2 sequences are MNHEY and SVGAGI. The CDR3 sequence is CASSGGTGQETQYF. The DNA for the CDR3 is TGTGCCAGCAGTGGGGGGACAGGTCAAGAGACCCAGTACTTC.